A selection of T cell receptor beta chains follows, all from one sample in a study of OX40 agonist ivuxolimab in advanced cancers. Sequenced by immunoSEQ multiplex PCR; TCRdb stores in-frame clones only, minus some. The table lists over 30,000 clones, approximately 89% of them singletons. The sequenced sample was CD4+ or CD8+ T cells sorted from blood, obtained in a trial of the OX40 agonist ivuxolimab. The receptors here all came from an adult with an advanced solid tumor such as melanoma, head and neck, liver or kidney cancer. Both conserved end residues are part of each CDR3. A D gene is named only where the DNA matches it firmly. Clone size is stated in some rows and not others, as once, few, many or a class when expanded.

clone size	J gene	D gene	V gene	CDR3 DNA	CDR3 protein
NA	TRBJ1-4	NA	TRBV2	TGTGCCAGCAGAAGGGGGTCCGGGGATTCCCTAGGAAAACTGTTTTTT	CASRRGSGDSLGKLFF
NA	TRBJ2-1	NA	TRBV7-9	TGTGCCAGCAGCTTACCCCCATGGACGGAGTCGCTTAATGAGCAGTTCTTC	CASSLPPWTESLNEQFF
NA	TRBJ1-1	NA	TRBV5-1	TGCGCCAGCAGCTTGGCATGGGGTGAAGCTTTCTTT	CASSLAWGEAFF
NA	TRBJ2-1	NA	TRBV11-1	TGTGCCAGCAGCTTAGGCTTCGGCTACAATGAGCAGTTCTTC	CASSLGFGYNEQFF
NA	TRBJ2-4	NA	TRBV29-1	TGCAGCGTTGTGACCGGCCGAGGGATTCAGTACTTC	CSVVTGRGIQYF
once	TRBJ2-1	NA	TRBV6-5	TGTGCCAGCAGCCCCCTAGAAGCGGCGTACAATGAGCAGTTCTTC	CASSPLEAAYNEQFF
NA	TRBJ1-5	NA	TRBV27	TGTGCCAGCGGTAGCAATCAGCCCCAGCATTTT	CASGSNQPQHF
NA	TRBJ2-3	NA	TRBV19	TGTGCCAGTAACCCGGGACTCCTTGCGGATACGCAGTATTTT	CASNPGLLADTQYF
once	TRBJ2-5	NA	TRBV25-1	TGTGCCAGCAGTGAATTTGGTGGCCAAGAGACCCAGTACTTC	CASSEFGGQETQYF
NA	TRBJ2-5	NA	TRBV4-1	TGCGCCAGCAGCCCCTCCGTGTACCAAGAGACCCAGTACTTC	CASSPSVYQETQYF
NA	TRBJ2-3	NA	TRBV13	TGTGCCAGCAGCTCAGCAACAGATACGCAGTATTTT	CASSSATDTQYF
once	TRBJ1-2	TRBD1	TRBV5-1	TGCGCCAGCAGGGGGACGACAGGGGTAGGCTACACCTTC	CASRGTTGVGYTF
NA	TRBJ2-3	TRBD2	TRBV2	TGTGCCAGCAGCCCCGGGACTAGCGATTACACAGATACGCAGTATTTT	CASSPGTSDYTDTQYF
NA	TRBJ1-5	TRBD1	TRBV9	TGTGCCAGCAGCTGGGGACAGGATCGGCGTTCTTATAGCAATCAGCCCCAGCATTTT	CASSWGQDRRSYSNQPQHF
few	TRBJ1-1	NA	TRBV10-3	TGTGCCATCAGTGCTCTAGGGTCCAACACTGAAGCTTTCTTT	CAISALGSNTEAFF
once	TRBJ2-2	NA	TRBV4-1	TGCGCCAGCAGCCAGGGCCTACAGGGAGGGGAGCTGTTTTTT	CASSQGLQGGELFF
NA	TRBJ2-1	NA	TRBV2	TGTGCCAGCATCCCCCGGGGCCTCTCGGGGGAGCAGTTCTTC	CASIPRGLSGEQFF
NA	TRBJ2-3	NA	TRBV27	TGTGCCAGCCACCAGGGAGGGGGGCCAGATACGCAGTATTTT	CASHQGGGPDTQYF
NA	TRBJ1-5	NA	TRBV7-8	TGTGCCAGCAGCTTAGGCCGACACTATAGCAATCAGCCCCAGCATTTT	CASSLGRHYSNQPQHF
NA	TRBJ1-2	NA	TRBV7-4	TGTGCCAGCAGCTTCAGGACAGCGAGCTATGGCTACACCTTC	CASSFRTASYGYTF
NA	TRBJ2-2	NA	TRBV7-8	TGTGCCAGCAGCTTATCAATCCCCAGACCGGGGTTGGGGACCGGGGAGCTGTTTTTT	CASSLSIPRPGLGTGELFF
once	TRBJ2-5	NA	TRBV19	TGTGCCAGTAGTATCTCCGGCCAGTCTCCTTGGGAGACCCAGTACTTC	CASSISGQSPWETQYF
NA	TRBJ2-2	NA	TRBV27	TGTGCCAGCAGTTTAGGGGCGAACACCGGGGAGCTGTTTTTT	CASSLGANTGELFF
NA	TRBJ2-3	TRBD1	TRBV7-9	TGTGCCAGCAGCGAAGATCGACAGGGGTCGCAGTATTTT	CASSEDRQGSQYF
NA	TRBJ2-5	TRBD1	TRBV6-5	TGTGCCAGCAATCCGGGACAGGGGGCTTGGGAGACCCAGTACTTC	CASNPGQGAWETQYF
NA	TRBJ1-6	NA	TRBV10-3	TGTGCCATCAGCGAGACTGGGGATAATTCACCCCTCCACTTT	CAISETGDNSPLHF
NA	TRBJ2-7	TRBD2	TRBV19	TGTGCCAGTAGTTATTCCGAGGCGGGAGGGAACGAGCAGTACTTC	CASSYSEAGGNEQYF
NA	TRBJ2-7	NA	TRBV19	TGTGCCAGTAGTGTCCGGCTGACCTACAGGGATAGTTACGAGCAGTACTTC	CASSVRLTYRDSYEQYF